This is a list of T cell receptor beta chains from one sample in a study of blood T cell repertoires in COVID-19. The data were produced by immunoSEQ multiplex PCR, yet TCRdb's version contains in-frame clones alone and is incomplete. Among 360,000 or so clones listed, nearly 90% were seen once. The specimen was PBMCs or T cells enriched from blood (not recorded which). These receptor sequences come from a woman in her thirties who had recovered from COVID-19. The CDR3 runs from the conserved cysteine through the conserved F or W. The order of the fields is J gene, clone size, D gene, V gene, CDR3 DNA, CDR3 protein. D genes are given only for firm matches. Clone size is stated in some rows and not others, as once, few, many or a class when expanded.

j_call: TRBJ2-2
clone_size: NA
d_call: NA
v_call: TRBV10-1
cdr3_nt: TGCGCCAGCAGTCGTCCGAACACCGGGGAGCTGTTTTTT
cdr3_aa: CASSRPNTGELFF

j_call: TRBJ2-1
clone_size: NA
d_call: NA
v_call: TRBV5-1
cdr3_nt: TGCGCCAGCAGCTTGGCGACCCTAGGGGATGAGCAGTTCTTC
cdr3_aa: CASSLATLGDEQFF

j_call: TRBJ1-1
clone_size: once
d_call: NA
v_call: TRBV3-1/TRBV3-2
cdr3_nt: TGTGCCAGCAGCCTTGCGGACACTGAAGCTTTCTTT
cdr3_aa: CASSLADTEAFF

j_call: TRBJ1-2
clone_size: NA
d_call: NA
v_call: TRBV28
cdr3_nt: TGTGCCAGCAGGGAGGGTTCCTATGGCTACACCTTC
cdr3_aa: CASREGSYGYTF

j_call: TRBJ1-5
clone_size: NA
d_call: TRBD1
v_call: TRBV27
cdr3_nt: TGTGCCAGCAGTCCCTCAGGGGGCTATCGCAATCAGCCCCAGCATTTT
cdr3_aa: CASSPSGGYRNQPQHF

j_call: TRBJ2-1
clone_size: NA
d_call: TRBD2
v_call: TRBV12-5
cdr3_nt: TGTGCTAGTGGCAGGCGGGAGGCTCGTCCTGAGCAGTTCTTC
cdr3_aa: CASGRREARPEQFF

j_call: TRBJ2-7
clone_size: NA
d_call: TRBD2
v_call: TRBV27
cdr3_nt: TGTGCCAGCAGTTCAACCCCTAGCGGGACCTACGAGCAGTACTTC
cdr3_aa: CASSSTPSGTYEQYF

j_call: TRBJ2-3
clone_size: NA
d_call: NA
v_call: TRBV3-1/TRBV3-2
cdr3_nt: TGTGCCAGCAGCCAAGCGGGCGGGGTGTTAGATACGCAGTATTTT
cdr3_aa: CASSQAGGVLDTQYF

j_call: TRBJ2-7
clone_size: once
d_call: TRBD2
v_call: TRBV11-3
cdr3_nt: TGTGCCAGCAGCCCGGGGGGAAGCGGGAGCCACGAGCAGTACTTC
cdr3_aa: CASSPGGSGSHEQYF

j_call: TRBJ1-1
clone_size: NA
d_call: TRBD1
v_call: TRBV19
cdr3_nt: TGTGCCAGTAGTCCGGACAGGGGGCTTTTTGGTGAAGCTTTCTTT
cdr3_aa: CASSPDRGLFGEAFF

j_call: TRBJ2-7
clone_size: NA
d_call: TRBD2
v_call: TRBV19
cdr3_nt: TGTGCCAGTAGTAGCGGGAGAACGAGCTCCTACGAGCAGTACTTC
cdr3_aa: CASSSGRTSSYEQYF

j_call: TRBJ2-1
clone_size: NA
d_call: NA
v_call: TRBV3-1/TRBV3-2
cdr3_nt: TGTGCCAGCAGCTATCTCAATGAGCAGTTCTTC
cdr3_aa: CASSYLNEQFF

j_call: TRBJ2-7
clone_size: NA
d_call: TRBD1
v_call: TRBV19
cdr3_nt: TGTGCCAGTAGCCACCCCGGGACAGGGACCTACGAGCAGTACTTC
cdr3_aa: CASSHPGTGTYEQYF

j_call: TRBJ1-6
clone_size: NA
d_call: TRBD1
v_call: TRBV20-1
cdr3_nt: TGCAGTGCTAGTCAGCGGACAGGGCCATCACCCCTCCACTTT
cdr3_aa: CSASQRTGPSPLHF

j_call: TRBJ2-7
clone_size: NA
d_call: NA
v_call: TRBV2
cdr3_nt: TGTGCCAGCAGGGCGGGCTCCTACGAGCAGTACTTC
cdr3_aa: CASRAGSYEQYF

j_call: TRBJ2-5
clone_size: NA
d_call: TRBD2
v_call: TRBV5-1
cdr3_nt: TGCGCCAGCAGCTTGCTGGTAGCGGGGGGCGGGGAGACCCAGTACTTC
cdr3_aa: CASSLLVAGGGETQYF

j_call: TRBJ2-3
clone_size: NA
d_call: NA
v_call: TRBV18
cdr3_nt: TGTGCCAGCTCACCAGAGGTGGGTCTCACAGATACGCAGTATTTT
cdr3_aa: CASSPEVGLTDTQYF

j_call: TRBJ1-3
clone_size: NA
d_call: NA
v_call: TRBV12-5
cdr3_nt: TGTGCTAGTGGTTTACCCGGGTTTCGTCCCTCTGGAAACACCATATATTTT
cdr3_aa: CASGLPGFRPSGNTIYF

j_call: TRBJ2-5
clone_size: many
d_call: NA
v_call: TRBV18
cdr3_nt: TGTGCCAGCTCACCACTGATAGGTCCCCCAGGCTCGGAAGAGACCCAGTACTTC
cdr3_aa: CASSPLIGPPGSEETQYF

j_call: TRBJ2-7
clone_size: NA
d_call: NA
v_call: TRBV6-5
cdr3_nt: TGTGCCAGCAGTTACTCAGGGACACCTTACGAGCAGTACTTC
cdr3_aa: CASSYSGTPYEQYF

j_call: TRBJ1-2
clone_size: NA
d_call: TRBD1
v_call: TRBV7-2
cdr3_nt: TGTGCCAGCAGCTTAGGGGGGGACAGGGCGATACGTGGCTACACCTTC
cdr3_aa: CASSLGGDRAIRGYTF

j_call: TRBJ2-3
clone_size: once
d_call: NA
v_call: TRBV7-3
cdr3_nt: TGTGCCAGCAGCTTTGGACACCACACAGATACGCAGTATTTT
cdr3_aa: CASSFGHHTDTQYF

j_call: TRBJ2-3
clone_size: NA
d_call: NA
v_call: TRBV11-2
cdr3_nt: TGTGCCAGCCTCCCCCCTAGCACAGATACGCAGTATTTT
cdr3_aa: CASLPPSTDTQYF

j_call: TRBJ1-2
clone_size: NA
d_call: TRBD1
v_call: TRBV19
cdr3_nt: TGTGCCAGTAGTATCCTGGACAGGGATGGCTACACCTTC
cdr3_aa: CASSILDRDGYTF

j_call: TRBJ2-7
clone_size: NA
d_call: TRBD2
v_call: TRBV7-2
cdr3_nt: TGTGCCAGCAGCTCCTTAGCGGGAGGGGCCTACGAGCAGTACTTC
cdr3_aa: CASSSLAGGAYEQYF

j_call: TRBJ1-1
clone_size: NA
d_call: NA
v_call: TRBV7-9
cdr3_nt: TGTGCCAGCAGCTCGAGTACTGAAGCTTTCTTT
cdr3_aa: CASSSSTEAFF

j_call: TRBJ2-3
clone_size: NA
d_call: TRBD2
v_call: TRBV11-2
cdr3_nt: TGTGCCAGCAGCTTAGACCCGGGACTAGGGCTACAAGATACGCAGTATTTT
cdr3_aa: CASSLDPGLGLQDTQYF

j_call: TRBJ1-2
clone_size: NA
d_call: TRBD1
v_call: TRBV28
cdr3_nt: TGTGCCAGCAGGACCGGGACAGGAGGGAACTATGGCTACACCTTC
cdr3_aa: CASRTGTGGNYGYTF

j_call: TRBJ2-2
clone_size: NA
d_call: TRBD1
v_call: TRBV6-5
cdr3_nt: TGTGCCAGCAGGGGACAGAGGGGATCCGGGGAGCTGTTTTTT
cdr3_aa: CASRGQRGSGELFF

j_call: TRBJ2-7
clone_size: NA
d_call: TRBD1
v_call: TRBV18
cdr3_nt: TGTGCCAGCTCATCCACAGGGGGCGAGCAGTACTTC
cdr3_aa: CASSSTGGEQYF

j_call: TRBJ2-1
clone_size: NA
d_call: NA
v_call: TRBV4-1
cdr3_nt: TGCGCCAGCAGCCAAAGTTATTCGGGGTCCTACAATGAGCAGTTCTTC
cdr3_aa: CASSQSYSGSYNEQFF

j_call: TRBJ2-2
clone_size: once
d_call: TRBD2
v_call: TRBV5-4
cdr3_nt: TGTGCCACCCTTAGCGGGGGGGTCACCGGGGAGCTGTTTTTT
cdr3_aa: CATLSGGVTGELFF